This T cell receptor beta chain was found in a study of T cell responses to AZD1222 COVID-19 vaccine. For this clone: Its antigen remains unidentified.

Findings of the study overall: Clonal diversity may have been underestimated, and the donors were mostly white British, with more females than males. CD4 TCRs associated with vaccination spanned spike, dominating at 160-218 and 743-854. Seropositive status at baseline applied to only six AZD1222 recipients. Repertoire collection took place solely once the T cell response had peaked.

TCRdb's copy holds only in-frame clones and misses some; the assay was immunoSEQ multiplex PCR. Of about 130,000 clones listed, approximately 90% are singletons. This clonotype was sampled from an adult in good health. The source material was peripheral blood, sampled on day 0 of AZD1222 vaccination.

This chain's CDR3 is CASSLSGGRNEQFF. The CDR3 region has the DNA TGCGCCAGCAGCTTATCGGGGGGCCGGAATGAGCAGTTCTTC. The chain joins TRBV5-1 to TRBJ2-1; TRBD2 is a possible D gene (7 bases). Trimming removed 2 bases from V and 7 bases from J, with 13 bases in between. This CDR3 has 14 amino acids. CDR1 and CDR2 (germline): SGHRS, YFSETQ.